The 16 T cell receptor beta chains below were found in one sample sequenced in a study of molecular identifiers for immune sequencing clone quantification (dated by TCRdb to between 2017 and 2018). Libraries were prepared through PCR. The reads were generated on a NextSeq 500. TCRdb ran its own pipeline on the public reads, namely fastp trimming at Q25 and MiXCR clone calling, and kept in-frame beta chains. Records with the same CDR3 protein are collapsed into one entry carrying the most frequent genes and DNA. The sample has hundreds of thousands of distinct CDR3 sequences on record, about 25% of them singletons. The top ten hold 0.78% of the sample. The source material was naive CD8+ T cells from blood, with Jurkat cell RNA spiked in. The meaning of the sample's cell subset or site label: FACS-sorted CD8+CD4-CCR7+CD45RA+ naive T cells. The receptors were sampled from a human donor in good health. Some libraries in this study had Jurkat cell RNA spiked in.

Ten or more counts support this clonotype. The chain employs TRBV11-2 and TRBJ1-1; the D gene is possibly TRBD1 (5 bases). Trimming removed 5 bases from V and 0 bases from J, with 13 bases in between. The CDR3 length is 15 residues. CDR1 is SGHAT and CDR2 is FQNNGV in the germline V gene. The CDR3 is CASSIPTELNTEAFF. The CDR3 DNA follows: TGTGCCAGCAGCATCCCGACAGAATTGAACACTGAAGCTTTCTTT.

This clonotype came up a few times. Being one base from a much bigger clone, this may be a read error. The V and J genes are TRBV29-1 and TRBJ2-3; 7 bases are shared with TRBD1. The CDR3 extends over 13 amino acids. The V gene's germline CDR1 is SQVTM and CDR2 ANQGSEA. This CDR3 is CSADDREIDTQCF. Written as DNA, the CDR3 is TGCAGCGCCGATGACAGGGAAATAGATACGCAGTGTTTT.

This clonotype was counted only a few times. V usage is TRBV20-1 and J usage is TRBJ2-1; 9 nucleotides agree with TRBD2. The CDR3 totals 15 residues. The germline V gene has CDR1 DFQATT and CDR2 SNEGSKA (reference sequence). CDR3: CSARGSGSSYNEQFF. The CDR3 DNA is TGCAGCGCGAGGGGTAGCGGGAGCTCCTACAATGAGCAGTTCTTC.

The CDR3 DNA reads TGTGCCACCAGTGGGACAGTTATCGATCAGCCCCAGCATTTT. It codes for CATSGTVIDQPQHF. V usage is TRBV24-1 and J usage is TRBJ1-5; D possibly corresponds to TRBD1 (6 bases). Trimming took off 5 bases at V and 5 bases at J, with 12 bases between the two ends. The V gene's germline CDR1 is KGHDR and CDR2 SFDVKD. There are 14 residues in the CDR3.

To note about this clonotype: A much more abundant neighbour one base away suggests this may be a read error. Since no conserved phenylalanine or tryptophan closes the CDR3, a read error is the likely cause. The chain recombines TRBV7-8 with TRBJ2-3; 7 bases are a match to TRBD1. With 5 bases clipped from V and 2 bases from J, the junction kept 10 bases outside the gene matches. The germline V gene encodes CDR1 SGHVS and CDR2 FQNEAQ. The CDR3 length is 16 residues. The CDR3 sequence: CASSPAATGFTDTQYL. Here the CDR3 DNA reads TGTGCCAGCAGCCCAGCAGCGACAGGGTTCACAGATACGCAGTATTTA.

There are many counts of this clonotype. The V call is TRBV6-1, the J call TRBJ1-1; maybe TRBD1 (5 bases). V was pared by 3 bases and J by 4 bases, with 9 bases between. The CDR3 runs to 13 residues. CDR1 MNHNS and CDR2 SASEGT come from the germline V gene. CDR3 nucleotides: TGTGCCAGCAGTGACTGGGGGGGCACTGAAGCTTTCTTT. Protein: CASSDWGGTEAFF.

This chain links TRBV20-1 with TRBJ2-7, with D possibly TRBD1 on 5 matching bases. Trimming pared 5 bases from V and 1 base from J, leaving 27 bases between. This CDR3 spans 18 amino acids. From germline, CDR1 is DFQATT and CDR2 SNEGSKA (reference sequence). The CDR3 reads CSARRVALTLKRSYEQYF. The CDR3 nucleotides are TGCAGTGCTCGCAGGGTAGCACTAACTCTAAAAAGATCCTACGAGCAGTACTTC.

This clonotype was picked up a small number of times. The chain combines TRBV13 with TRBJ2-2, with 8 bases lining up with TRBD2. The CDR3 length is 13 residues. Per the germline V gene, CDR1 is PRHDT and CDR2 is FYEKMQ (reference sequence). With V trimmed by 4 bases and J by 6 bases, 1 base remained unmatched. CDR3 sequence: CASSWGLAGELFF. CDR3 in DNA: TGTGCCAGCAGCTGGGGACTAGCCGGGGAGCTGTTTTTT.

A few counts support this clonotype. A much larger clone lies one base from this, so it may be a read error. The chain combines TRBV4-3 with TRBJ2-1; D is uncertain. Germline V gives CDR1 LGHNA, CDR2 YSLEER. Between the trimmed V and J ends, which lost 0 bases and 6 bases, there was a span of 6 bases. The CDR3 runs 13 residues. In DNA form, the CDR3 reads TGCGCCAGCAGCCAAGATCGGGCCAATGAGCAGTTCTTC. Translation: CASSQDRANEQFF.

The chain uses TRBV7-9 and TRBJ1-2, with TRBD1 identical over 10 bases. CDR1 and CDR2 from the germline V gene are SEHNR and FQNEAQ (reference sequence). The junction had 10 bases not matched to a gene; V was cut back by 5 bases and J by 7 bases. CDR3 length equals 15 residues. CDR3 sequence (DNA): TGTGCCAGCAGCCCCTACCCGACAGGGGGCTTTGGCTACACCTTC. Amino acid sequence: CASSPYPTGGFGYTF.

This clonotype was recorded many times. This chain links TRBV30 with TRBJ1-5; the D gene is possibly TRBD1 (5 bases). V dropped 3 bases and J dropped 0 bases, with 24 bases sitting between them. CDR1 and CDR2 (germline): GTSNPN, SVGIG (reference sequence). The CDR3 runs to 19 residues. The CDR3 here is CAWSPFETDAVYSNQPQHF. In nucleotides, the CDR3 is TGTGCCTGGAGCCCGTTTGAGACAGACGCAGTTTATAGCAATCAGCCCCAGCATTTT.

With respect to this clonotype: A much bigger clone sits one base away, suggesting this may be a read error. The J gene is TRBJ1-6, the V gene TRBV4-1, with D possibly matching TRBD1 (5 bases). The V gene's germline CDR1 is MGHRA and CDR2 YSYEKL. V was clipped by 2 bases and J by 9 bases, with 17 bases between them. The CDR3 totals 16 residues. The CDR3 sequence is CASSQYTGSGTSPLHF. The CDR3 DNA follows: TGCGCCAGCAGCCAATACACCGGGTCAGGGACTTCACCCCTCCACTTT.

Only a few counts were recorded for this clonotype. The chain combines TRBV5-4 with TRBJ1-1; D unclear. Trimming removed 4 bases at V and 0 bases at J, with 10 bases between. Germline-derived CDR1 and CDR2 are SGHNT and YYREEE (reference sequence). The CDR3 length is 14 residues. The CDR3 nucleotides are TGTGCCAGCAGCCCGGTTACAATGAACACTGAAGCTTTCTTT. Its translation is CASSPVTMNTEAFF.

Notes on this clonotype: Sequence at one end of the junction differs from germline and may be a read error. In DNA, the CDR3 is TGCGCCAGCAGCTGGGGCAACTCGGGCACTGTAGCTTTCTTT. Amino acid sequence: CASSWGNSGTVAFF. V and J are TRBV5-1 and TRBJ1-1, with D perhaps TRBD1 (5 bases). Germline values: CDR1 SGHRS, CDR2 YFSETQ. There are 14 residues in the CDR3.

This clonotype was recorded a few times. The chain uses TRBV2 and TRBJ1-2, with TRBD1 matching 9 bases. With V trimmed by 6 bases and J by 2 bases, 4 bases remained unmatched. The CDR3 totals 14 residues. Germline V gene sequence: CDR1 SNHLY, CDR2 FYNNEI. CDR3 coding DNA: TGTGCCAGCAGAGCCGGACAGGGGAACTATGGCTACACCTTC. It is translated as CASRAGQGNYGYTF. Variable domain in full (rest from reference TRBV2 and TRBJ1-2): EPEVTQTPSHQVTQMGQEVILRCVPISNHLYFYWYRQILGQKVEFLVSFYNNEISEKSEIFDDQFSVERPDGSNFTLKIRSTKLEDSAMYFCASRAGQGNYGYTFGSGTRLTVV.

This clonotype came up once. The chain employs TRBV27 and TRBJ2-1; TRBD2 aligns across 9 bases. Looked up from germline, CDR1 is MNHEY and CDR2 is SMNVEV (reference sequence). The ends lost 8 bases at V and 6 bases at J; junction bases unmatched: 11. The CDR3 is 15 residues long. The CDR3 loop reads CASAPVSGGSNEQFF. CDR3 sequence (DNA): TGTGCCAGCGCCCCGGTCAGCGGGGGGTCCAATGAGCAGTTCTTC.